A single sample gave rise to the 16 T cell receptor beta chains below, sequenced in a study of T cell responses to AZD1222 COVID-19 vaccine. Sequencing used immunoSEQ multiplex PCR; TCRdb keeps in-frame clones, though not all of them. The table has under 150,000 clones, 80% to 90% seen once. Sequenced material: peripheral blood, taken on day 0 of AZD1222 vaccination. Receptor source: an adult in good health.

CDR3 residues: CAWSVPPADTQYF. DNA for the CDR3: TGTGCCTGGAGTGTACCTCCCGCAGATACGCAGTATTTT. The chain is built from TRBV30 and TRBJ2-3; D remains ambiguous. V gave up 0 bases and J gave up 4 bases, with 8 bases separating them. In germline, CDR1 is GTSNPN, CDR2 SVGIG (reference sequence). The CDR3 spans 13 residues.

V gene TRBV6-5 combines with J gene TRBJ1-6; D is undetermined. Germline CDR1 is MNHEY and CDR2 is SVGAGI. Trimming cost V 2 bases and J 0 bases, with 8 bases left between them. The CDR3 has 16 residues. The CDR3, as DNA: TGTGCCAGCAGTTACCGGGTCCGCTCCTATAATTCACCCCTCCACTTT. This gives the protein CASSYRVRSYNSPLHF.

This chain uses TRBV10-3 with TRBJ1-2; the D gene is possibly TRBD1 (6 bases). V was clipped by 2 bases and J by 7 bases, with 14 bases between them. The CDR3 loop spans 14 amino acids. Germline-derived CDR1 and CDR2 are ENHRY and SYGVKD. The CDR3 region has the DNA TGTGCCATCAGTGAGGGGGGGCGCTTCATTGGCTACACCTTC. This translates into CAISEGGRFIGYTF.

V usage is TRBV19 and J usage is TRBJ2-2, with D possibly being TRBD2 (5 bases). The CDR3 is 12 amino acids. Trimming took off 5 bases at V and 6 bases at J, with 7 bases between the two ends. In germline, CDR1 is LNHDA, CDR2 SQIVND (reference sequence). The CDR3 DNA reads TGTGCCAGTAGTCCCGGGGCCGGGGAGCTGTTTTTT. It yields the protein CASSPGAGELFF.

This clone appeared a few times. V usage is TRBV7-3 and J usage is TRBJ2-3; D perhaps matches TRBD2 (6 bases). This CDR3 has 15 residues. Trimming stripped 1 base from V and 3 bases from J, with 11 bases between. CDR1 is SGHTA, CDR2 FQGTGA, per germline. CDR3 loop: CASSLIGGWTDTQYF. The CDR3 DNA reads as TGTGCCAGCAGCTTAATCGGAGGGTGGACAGATACGCAGTATTTT.

The gene calls are TRBV30 and TRBJ1-6; TRBD1 agrees at 10 bases. In germline, CDR1 is GTSNPN, CDR2 SVGIG (reference sequence). The length of the CDR3 is 16 residues. V lost 5 bases, J lost 2 bases, and 6 bases stayed unmatched. CDR3 sequence reads: CAWYQTGGAYNSPLHF. Written as DNA, the CDR3 is TGTGCCTGGTACCAGACAGGGGGCGCCTATAATTCACCCCTCCACTTT.

The chain is built from TRBV3-1 (or the pseudogene TRBV3-2) and TRBJ2-3; 15 bases fit TRBD2. V lost 4 bases and J lost 5; bases outside the gene matches: 7. Per the germline V gene, CDR1 is LGHDT and CDR2 is YNNKEL (reference sequence). This CDR3 contains 17 residues. The CDR3 is CASSPWTSGRAKDTQYF. DNA for the CDR3: TGTGCCAGCAGCCCTTGGACTAGCGGGAGGGCAAAAGATACGCAGTATTTT.

The J gene is TRBJ1-3, the V gene TRBV7-9, with 9 bases aligning to TRBD1. This CDR3 contains 16 residues. CDR1 and CDR2 from the germline V gene are SEHNR and FQNEAQ (reference sequence). V was pared by 5 bases and J by 4 bases, with 9 bases of the junction left unmatched. CDR3 sequence reads: CASSPQGAGIGNTIYF. In nucleotides, the CDR3 is TGTGCCAGCAGCCCACAGGGGGCTGGGATCGGAAACACCATATATTTT.

This chain joins TRBV24-1 and TRBJ1-4, with D maybe TRBD1 (6 bases). This CDR3 is 15 amino acids long. Germline V gene sequence: CDR1 KGHDR, CDR2 SFDVKD. V was pared by 5 bases and J by 3 bases, with 12 bases between. The CDR3 here is CATSAGVGANEKLFF. CDR3 nucleotide sequence: TGTGCCACCAGTGCAGGGGTAGGGGCTAATGAAAAACTGTTTTTT.

This clone was seen once. Written as DNA, the CDR3 is TGTGCCAGCAGCCGGGGGCAGGGAGGCTATGGCTACACCTTC. Translation: CASSRGQGGYGYTF. This chain links TRBV5-4 with TRBJ1-2, with TRBD1 as a possible D gene (6 bases). The CDR3 contains 14 residues. Germline V lookup: CDR1 SGHNT, CDR2 YYREEE (reference sequence). V was pared by 4 bases and J by 4 bases, with 14 bases between.

The chain employs TRBV29-1 and TRBJ2-7; 11 bases are a match to TRBD2. With 8 bases clipped from V and 2 bases from J, the junction kept 5 bases outside the gene matches. Germline-derived CDR1 and CDR2 are SQVTM and ANQGSEA. The CDR3 consists of 13 residues. CDR3 bases: TGCAGCTTTACTAGCGGGGGAGCCTACGAGCAGTACTTC. Translation: CSFTSGGAYEQYF.

This clone has a single count. V usage is TRBV27 and J usage is TRBJ1-2, with 9 bases identical to TRBD1. CDR1 MNHEY and CDR2 SMNVEV come from the germline V gene (reference sequence). The CDR3 length is 19 residues. V gave up 2 bases and J gave up 0 bases; unmatched junction bases: 13. The CDR3 region has the DNA TGTGCCAGCAGTTTAAAACCGGGACAGGGAGGAGGTTCTAACTATGGCTACACCTTC. Residues: CASSLKPGQGGGSNYGYTF.

V gene TRBV11-2 combines with J gene TRBJ2-3; 11 bases match TRBD2. V was pared by 4 bases and J by 5 bases, with 5 bases of the junction left unmatched. The germline gives CDR1 SGHAT, CDR2 FQNNGV. This CDR3 is built from 15 residues. The CDR3 protein is CASSSRLAGQDTQYF. Here the CDR3 DNA reads TGTGCCAGCAGCTCGCGACTAGCGGGGCAAGATACGCAGTATTTT. The full variable domain, in which reference TRBV11-2 and TRBJ2-3 provide the parts outside the CDR3, is EAGVAQSPRYKIIEKRQSVAFWCNPISGHATLYWYQQILGQGPKLLIQFQNNGVVDDSQLPKDRFSAERLKGVDSTLKIQPAKLEDSAVYLCASSSRLAGQDTQYFGPGTRLTVL.

This clone was seen just once. The chain links TRBV5-1 to TRBJ1-5; no definite D call. Germline values: CDR1 SGHRS, CDR2 YFSETQ. The CDR3 consists of 15 residues. V shed 3 bases and J shed 0 bases, with 10 bases lying between them. The CDR3 here is CASSSEGYSNQPQHF. In DNA, the CDR3 is TGCGCCAGCAGCTCGGAGGGCTATAGCAATCAGCCCCAGCATTTT.

J is TRBJ1-5 and V is TRBV6-5, with 9 bases matching TRBD1. The CDR3 length is 15 residues. Losses at the gene ends were 4 bases for V and 1 base for J; bases not matched to a gene: 2. Per the germline V gene, CDR1 is MNHEY and CDR2 is SVGAGI. This CDR3 reads CASSSDRGSNQPQHF. CDR3 DNA sequence: TGTGCCAGCAGTTCGGACAGGGGCAGCAATCAGCCCCAGCATTTT.

A few counts support this clone. The chain recombines TRBV4-3 with TRBJ2-2, with 8 nucleotides matching TRBD2. V gave up 0 bases and J gave up 1 base; unmatched junction bases: 7. The germline CDR1 and CDR2 sequences are LGHNA and YSLEER. CDR3 length: 18 residues. CDR3 region: CASSQDWPSGQNTGELFF. The CDR3 DNA is TGCGCCAGCAGCCAAGACTGGCCTAGCGGGCAGAACACCGGGGAGCTGTTTTTT.